The next 13 T cell receptor beta chains were all read from a single sample in a study of T cell responses to AZD1222 COVID-19 vaccine. Only in-frame clones appear in the TCRdb table, and some are missing; sequencing was by immunoSEQ multiplex PCR. Of 130,000 to 150,000 clones listed, roughly 90% are singletons. The starting material was peripheral blood, obtained on day 0 of AZD1222 vaccination. These receptors all stem from an adult in good health.

V gene TRBV29-1 combines with J gene TRBJ2-7; 10 bases align to TRBD2. Germline assignment: CDR1 SQVTM and CDR2 ANQGSEA. V gave up 6 bases and J gave up 3 bases; unmatched junction bases: 8. The CDR3 totals 14 residues. CDR3 in amino acids: CSVGRWTSGYEQYF. CDR3 nucleotide sequence: TGCAGCGTGGGGCGATGGACTAGCGGCTACGAGCAGTACTTC.

This CDR3 reads CASSQDRVSGRANEQFF. The CDR3, as DNA: TGCGCCAGCAGCCAAGATCGGGTTAGCGGGAGGGCCAATGAGCAGTTCTTC. The chain uses TRBV4-1 and TRBJ2-1; 11 positions agree with TRBD2. The CDR3 consists of 17 residues. Losses at the gene ends were 0 bases for V and 6 bases for J; bases not matched to a gene: 7. The germline gives CDR1 MGHRA, CDR2 YSYEKL.

The chain recombines TRBV10-1 with TRBJ1-5; D might be TRBD1 (6 bases). The V gene's germline CDR1 is WNHNN and CDR2 SYGVQD (reference sequence). V was trimmed by 9 bases and J by 3 bases, leaving 18 bases between them. This CDR3 has 15 residues. The CDR3, as DNA: TGCGCCAGACATAGGGCGGACAGTCTCAATCAGCCCCAGCATTTT. Protein sequence: CARHRADSLNQPQHF.

This clone was counted a single time. For the CDR3, the DNA is TGTGCCAGCAGTTTACTTGGCCTCACAGATACGCAGTATTTT. Encoded protein: CASSLLGLTDTQYF. The rearrangement links TRBV27 to TRBJ2-3; D uncertain. Trimming pared 2 bases from V and 2 bases from J, leaving 8 bases between. CDR1 is MNHEY, CDR2 SMNVEV, per germline (reference sequence). CDR3 length: 14 amino acids.

This chain uses TRBV5-5 with TRBJ2-5; D gene uncertain. The CDR3 sequence is 14 residues long. Per the germline V gene, CDR1 is SGHKS and CDR2 is YYEKEE (reference sequence). V lost 4 bases and J lost 4, with 14 bases in between. CDR3 amino acids: CASSPDRAGETQYF. CDR3 sequence (DNA): TGTGCCAGCAGCCCCGACCGGGCTGGAGAGACCCAGTACTTC.

The chain links TRBV5-4 to TRBJ2-2, with 11 bases lining up with TRBD2. The CDR3 contains 16 residues. Germline trimming cut 3 bases from V and 2 bases from J; bases unmatched to any gene: 3. CDR1 is SGHNT and CDR2 is YYREEE in the germline V gene (reference sequence). This CDR3 reads CASSSGTSGNTGELFF. CDR3 bases: TGTGCCAGCAGCTCCGGGACTAGCGGTAACACCGGGGAGCTGTTTTTT.

The V and J genes are TRBV6-4 and TRBJ2-2; TRBD2 aligns across 10 bases. CDR1 MRHNA and CDR2 SNTAGT come from the germline V gene. The V gene end was trimmed by 0 bases and the J gene end by 4 bases; junction bases not matched to a gene: 2. The CDR3 sequence is 16 residues long. CDR3 region: CASSDSQREGTGELFF. CDR3 nucleotide sequence: TGTGCCAGCAGTGACTCACAGCGGGAGGGCACCGGGGAGCTGTTTTTT.

V and J are TRBV7-2 and TRBJ2-7; TRBD1 agrees at 7 bases. Unmatched junction bases numbered 4, after V lost 3 bases and J lost 5 bases. CDR1 SGHTA and CDR2 FQGNSA come from the germline V gene. This CDR3 has 13 amino acids. The CDR3 nucleotides read TGTGCCAGCAGCTTGACAGGGCCGGACGAGCAGTACTTC. Its protein is CASSLTGPDEQYF.

V is TRBV6-5 and J is TRBJ1-1, with no clear D. Trimming shortened V by 6 bases and J by 10 bases, and 12 bases separated the two germline ends. The CDR3 loop spans 11 amino acids. Germline values: CDR1 MNHEY, CDR2 SVGAGI. This CDR3 is CASRREETAFF. CDR3 nucleotide sequence: TGTGCCAGCAGGAGGGAGGAGACAGCTTTCTTT.

The rearrangement uses TRBV2 and TRBJ2-6, with D hard to call. The CDR3 spans 15 residues. V shed 7 bases and J shed 0 bases, with 10 bases lying between them. Germline V gene sequence: CDR1 SNHLY, CDR2 FYNNEI. CDR3: CASTMGTSGANVLTF. CDR3 sequence (DNA): TGTGCCAGCACTATGGGAACCTCTGGGGCCAACGTCCTGACTTTC.

The V and J genes are TRBV15 and TRBJ2-7, with 13 positions matching TRBD2. The germline CDR1 and CDR2 sequences are LNHNV and YYDKDF (reference sequence). Trimming took 3 bases from V and 5 from J; bases not matched to a gene: 1. CDR3 length equals 14 residues. The CDR3 spells CATSRGTSGNEQYF. The CDR3 DNA sequence: TGTGCCACCAGCAGGGGGACTAGCGGGAACGAGCAGTACTTC.

This chain joins TRBV12-3 or TRBV12-4 and TRBJ2-5, with 10 bases lining up with TRBD1. CDR3 length: 13 residues. The ends lost 6 bases at V and 4 bases at J; junction bases unmatched: 2. CDR3 coding DNA: TGTGCCAGCAGCCGGGACAGGGGAGAGACCCAGTACTTC. Its protein product is CASSRDRGETQYF.

The rearrangement uses TRBV19 and TRBJ1-1; D unclear. V lost 1 base to trimming and J lost 4 bases, with 7 bases between them. CDR1 is LNHDA and CDR2 is SQIVND in the germline V gene (reference sequence). This CDR3 is 13 amino acids long. CDR3 DNA: TGTGCCAGTAGTATAGGAACGGGCACTGAAGCTTTCTTT. Residues: CASSIGTGTEAFF.